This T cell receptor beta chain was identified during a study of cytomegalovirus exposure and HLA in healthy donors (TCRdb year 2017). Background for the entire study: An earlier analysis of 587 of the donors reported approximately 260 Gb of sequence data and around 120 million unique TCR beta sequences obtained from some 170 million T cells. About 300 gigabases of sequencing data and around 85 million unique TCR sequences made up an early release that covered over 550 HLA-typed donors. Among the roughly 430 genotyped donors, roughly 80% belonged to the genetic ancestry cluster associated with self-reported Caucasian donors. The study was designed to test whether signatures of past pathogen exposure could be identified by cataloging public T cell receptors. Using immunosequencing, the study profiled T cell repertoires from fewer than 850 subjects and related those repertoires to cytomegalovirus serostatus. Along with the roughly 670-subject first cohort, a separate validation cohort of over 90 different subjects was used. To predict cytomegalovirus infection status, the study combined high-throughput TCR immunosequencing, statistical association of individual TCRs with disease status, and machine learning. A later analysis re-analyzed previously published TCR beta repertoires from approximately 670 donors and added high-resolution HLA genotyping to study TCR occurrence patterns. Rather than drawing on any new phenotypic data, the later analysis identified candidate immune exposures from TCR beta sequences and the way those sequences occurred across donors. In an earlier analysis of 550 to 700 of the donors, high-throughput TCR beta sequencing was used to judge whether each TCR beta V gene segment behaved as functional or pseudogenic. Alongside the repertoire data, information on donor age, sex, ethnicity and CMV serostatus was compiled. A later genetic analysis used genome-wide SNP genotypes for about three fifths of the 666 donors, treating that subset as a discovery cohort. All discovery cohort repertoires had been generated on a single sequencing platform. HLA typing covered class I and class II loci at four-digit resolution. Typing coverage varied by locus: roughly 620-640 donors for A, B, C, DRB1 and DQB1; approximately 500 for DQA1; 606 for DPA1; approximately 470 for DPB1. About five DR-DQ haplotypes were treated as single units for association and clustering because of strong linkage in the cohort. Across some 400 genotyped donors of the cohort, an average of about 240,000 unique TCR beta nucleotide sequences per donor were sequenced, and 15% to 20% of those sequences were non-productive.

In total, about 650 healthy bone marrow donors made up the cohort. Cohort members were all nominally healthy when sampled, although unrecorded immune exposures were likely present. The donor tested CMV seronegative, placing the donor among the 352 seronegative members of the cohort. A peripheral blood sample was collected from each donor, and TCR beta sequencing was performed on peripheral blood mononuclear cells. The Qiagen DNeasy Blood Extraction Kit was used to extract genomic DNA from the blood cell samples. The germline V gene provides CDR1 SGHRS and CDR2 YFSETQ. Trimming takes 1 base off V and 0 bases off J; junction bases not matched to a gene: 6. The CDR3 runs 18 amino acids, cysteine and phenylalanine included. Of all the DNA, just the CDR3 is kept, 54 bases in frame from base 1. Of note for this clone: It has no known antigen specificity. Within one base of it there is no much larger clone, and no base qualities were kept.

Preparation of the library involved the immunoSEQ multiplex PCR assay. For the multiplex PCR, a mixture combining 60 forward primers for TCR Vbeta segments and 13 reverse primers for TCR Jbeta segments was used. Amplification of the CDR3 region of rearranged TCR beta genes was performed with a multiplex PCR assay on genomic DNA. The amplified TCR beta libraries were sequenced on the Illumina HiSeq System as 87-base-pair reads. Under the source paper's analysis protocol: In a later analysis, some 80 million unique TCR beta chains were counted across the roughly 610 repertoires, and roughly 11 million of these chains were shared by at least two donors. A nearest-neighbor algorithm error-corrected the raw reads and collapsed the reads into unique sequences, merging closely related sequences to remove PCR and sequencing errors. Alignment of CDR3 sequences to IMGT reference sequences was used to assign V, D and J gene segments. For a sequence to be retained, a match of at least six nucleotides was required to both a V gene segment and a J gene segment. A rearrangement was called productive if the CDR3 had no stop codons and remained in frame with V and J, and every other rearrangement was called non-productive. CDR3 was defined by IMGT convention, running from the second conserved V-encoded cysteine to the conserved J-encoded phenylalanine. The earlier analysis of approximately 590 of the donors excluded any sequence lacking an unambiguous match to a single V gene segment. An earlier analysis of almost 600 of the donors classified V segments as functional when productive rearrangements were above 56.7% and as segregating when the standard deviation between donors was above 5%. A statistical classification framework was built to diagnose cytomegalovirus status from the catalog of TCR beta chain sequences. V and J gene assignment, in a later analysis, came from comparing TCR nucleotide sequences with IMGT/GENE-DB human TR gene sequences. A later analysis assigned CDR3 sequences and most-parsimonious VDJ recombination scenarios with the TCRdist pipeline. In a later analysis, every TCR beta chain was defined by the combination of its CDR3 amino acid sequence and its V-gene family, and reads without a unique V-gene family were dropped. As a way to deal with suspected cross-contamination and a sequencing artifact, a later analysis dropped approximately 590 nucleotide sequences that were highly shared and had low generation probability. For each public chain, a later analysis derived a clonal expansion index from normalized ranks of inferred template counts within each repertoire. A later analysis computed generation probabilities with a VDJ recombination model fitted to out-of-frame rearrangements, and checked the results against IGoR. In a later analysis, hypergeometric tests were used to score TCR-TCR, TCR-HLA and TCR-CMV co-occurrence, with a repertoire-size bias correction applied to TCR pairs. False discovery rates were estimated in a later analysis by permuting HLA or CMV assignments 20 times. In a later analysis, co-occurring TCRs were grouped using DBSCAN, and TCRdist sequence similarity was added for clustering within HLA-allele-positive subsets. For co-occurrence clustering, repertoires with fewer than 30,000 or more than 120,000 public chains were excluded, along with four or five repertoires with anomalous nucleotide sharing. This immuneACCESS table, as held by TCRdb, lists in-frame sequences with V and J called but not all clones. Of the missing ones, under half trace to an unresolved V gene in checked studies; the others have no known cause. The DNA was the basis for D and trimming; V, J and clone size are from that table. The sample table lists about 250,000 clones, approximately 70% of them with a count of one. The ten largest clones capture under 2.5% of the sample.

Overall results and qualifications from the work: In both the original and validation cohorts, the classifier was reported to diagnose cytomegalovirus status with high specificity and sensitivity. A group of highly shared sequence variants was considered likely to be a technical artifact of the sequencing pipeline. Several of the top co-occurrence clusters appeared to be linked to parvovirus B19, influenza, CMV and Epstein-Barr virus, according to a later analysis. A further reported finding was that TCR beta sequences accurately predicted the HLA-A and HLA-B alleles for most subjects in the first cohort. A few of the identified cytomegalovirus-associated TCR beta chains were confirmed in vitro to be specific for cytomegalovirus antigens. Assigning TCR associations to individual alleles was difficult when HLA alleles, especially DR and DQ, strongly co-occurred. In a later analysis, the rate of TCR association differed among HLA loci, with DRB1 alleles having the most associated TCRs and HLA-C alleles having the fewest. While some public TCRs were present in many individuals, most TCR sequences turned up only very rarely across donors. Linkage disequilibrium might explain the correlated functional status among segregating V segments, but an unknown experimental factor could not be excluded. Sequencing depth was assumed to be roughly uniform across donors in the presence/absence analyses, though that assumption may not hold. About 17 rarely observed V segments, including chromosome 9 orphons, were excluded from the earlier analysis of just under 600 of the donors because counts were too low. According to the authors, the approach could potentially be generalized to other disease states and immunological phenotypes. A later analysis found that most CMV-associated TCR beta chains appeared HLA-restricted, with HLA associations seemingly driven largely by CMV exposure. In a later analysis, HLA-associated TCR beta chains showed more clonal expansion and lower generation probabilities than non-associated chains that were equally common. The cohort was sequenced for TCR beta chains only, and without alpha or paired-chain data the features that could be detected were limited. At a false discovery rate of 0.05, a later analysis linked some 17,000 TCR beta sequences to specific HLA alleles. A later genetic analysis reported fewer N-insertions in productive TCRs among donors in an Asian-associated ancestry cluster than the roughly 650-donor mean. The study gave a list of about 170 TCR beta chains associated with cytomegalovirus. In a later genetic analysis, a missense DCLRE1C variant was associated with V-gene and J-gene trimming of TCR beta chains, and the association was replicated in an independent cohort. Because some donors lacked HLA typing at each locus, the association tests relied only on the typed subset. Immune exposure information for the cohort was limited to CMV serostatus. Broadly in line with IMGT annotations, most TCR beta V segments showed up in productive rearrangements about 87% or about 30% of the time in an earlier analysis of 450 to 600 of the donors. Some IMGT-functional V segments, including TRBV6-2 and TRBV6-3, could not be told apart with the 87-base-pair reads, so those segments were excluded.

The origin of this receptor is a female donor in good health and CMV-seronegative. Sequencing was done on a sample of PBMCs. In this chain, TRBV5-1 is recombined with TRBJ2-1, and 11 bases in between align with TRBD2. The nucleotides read TGCGCCAGCAGCTTGAATGGGGGACTAGCGGACTCCTACAATGAGCAGTTCTTC. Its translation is CASSLNGGLADSYNEQFF.